This T cell receptor beta chain was retrieved from a study of blood T cells in healthy people across ages. Overall study results and limits: Both naive CD4+ cell counts and diversity were greater in long-lived donors than in aged donors. It was not possible, with unsorted PBMCs, to conclusively compare naive and antigen-experienced cells.

With 3 bases removed from V and 10 bases from J, the gap between germline ends came to 11 bases. CDR3 length equals 12 residues. Germline CDR1 reads SGHDT; CDR2 reads YYEEEE. Per sample, extraction of total RNA gave at least 6 micrograms in every case. A J-beta primer mix and a sample-barcoded 5' primer were used in a second PCR of about 7 to 11 cycles. Each cDNA molecule was tagged by a template-switch adaptor that had 12 random nucleotides. TCRdb called the 5' RACE reads again in MiXCR, with one record for every CDR3 protein. The sample holds approximately 800,000 distinct CDR3 sequences, under 80% seen once. On this clonotype: Its antigen remains unidentified.

This chain links TRBV5-6 with TRBJ2-1, with D unresolved. Sequenced input: blood. The sequence was obtained from a man between 25 and 39 years old in good health. CDR3 bases: TGTGCCAGCAGCTCGGTTTCGTGGGAGCAGTTCTTC. Encoded protein: CASSSVSWEQFF.